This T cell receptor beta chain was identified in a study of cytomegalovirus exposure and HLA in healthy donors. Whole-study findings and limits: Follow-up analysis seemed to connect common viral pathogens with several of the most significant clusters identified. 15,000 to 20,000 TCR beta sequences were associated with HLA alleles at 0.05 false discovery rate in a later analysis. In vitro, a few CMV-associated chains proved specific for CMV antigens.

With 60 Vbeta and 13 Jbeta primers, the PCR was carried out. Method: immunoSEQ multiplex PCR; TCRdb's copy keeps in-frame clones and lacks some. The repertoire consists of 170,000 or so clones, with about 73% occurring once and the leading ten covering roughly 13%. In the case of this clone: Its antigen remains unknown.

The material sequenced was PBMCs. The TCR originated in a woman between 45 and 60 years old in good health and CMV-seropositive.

CDR3 residues: CASANGGNQPQHF. The CDR3, as DNA: TGTGCCAGCGCCAATGGAGGGAATCAGCCCCAGCATTTT. The V call is TRBV27, the J call TRBJ1-5; D unresolved. The germline V gene encodes CDR1 MNHEY and CDR2 SMNVEV (reference sequence). This CDR3 comprises 13 residues. The V and J ends lost 8 bases and 4 bases respectively, with 12 bases between them.